The next 19 T cell receptor beta chains were all read from a single sample in a study of cytomegalovirus exposure and HLA in healthy donors. Amplification used 60 Vbeta primers and 13 Jbeta primers. Clones were sequenced by immunoSEQ multiplex PCR, and TCRdb holds only the in-frame ones, with some missing. The sample lists approximately 150,000 clones; under 70% were seen once. Sequencing was performed on PBMCs. Receptor source: a man under 40 in good health and CMV-seropositive.

The rearrangement links TRBV30 to TRBJ1-2; D ambiguous. The V end was cut by 4 bases, the J end by 1 base, with 4 bases between. In germline, CDR1 is GTSNPN, CDR2 SVGIG (reference sequence). The CDR3 length is 11 residues. CDR3 nucleotide sequence: TGTGCCTGGACCTTTAACTATGGCTACACCTTC. This translates into CAWTFNYGYTF.

The J gene is TRBJ2-1, the V gene TRBV11-2, with TRBD2 as a possible D gene (6 bases). Germline V CDR1 and CDR2: SGHAT, FQNNGV. Trimming pared 5 bases from V and 9 bases from J, leaving 14 bases between. The CDR3 runs to 13 residues. This CDR3 is CASSPGGEGEQFF. CDR3 bases: TGTGCCAGCAGCCCCGGGGGAGAAGGTGAGCAGTTCTTC.

The chain recombines TRBV6-1 with TRBJ1-2; D unresolved. Germline lookup yields CDR1 MNHNS and CDR2 SASEGT. This CDR3 spans 16 amino acids. With 4 bases removed from V and 0 bases from J, the gap between germline ends came to 15 bases. CDR3 loop: CASSALTSSPNYGYTF. The DNA for the CDR3 is TGTGCCAGCAGTGCTTTGACTTCCTCCCCTAACTATGGCTACACCTTC.

This sequence joins TRBV5-4 and TRBJ2-3, with D perhaps matching TRBD2 (6 bases). The germline V gene has CDR1 SGHNT and CDR2 YYREEE (reference sequence). The V end lost 3 bases, the J end lost 4 bases, and 12 bases lay between the germline ends. This CDR3 has 14 amino acids. CDR3 DNA: TGTGCCAGCAGCTCGGGAGTAGTCGCAGATACGCAGTATTTT. The encoded protein is CASSSGVVADTQYF.

The chain is built from TRBV7-2 and TRBJ2-5; 7 nucleotides match TRBD2. Trimming took 6 bases from V and 1 from J; bases not matched to a gene: 5. Germline CDR1 and CDR2: SGHTA and FQGNSA. The CDR3 sequence is 14 residues long. DNA for the CDR3: TGTGCCAGCAGGCAGGGAGGGACCCAAGAGACCCAGTACTTC. It is translated as CASRQGGTQETQYF.

The J gene is TRBJ1-1, the V gene TRBV11-3, with D perhaps TRBD1 (6 bases). The CDR3 sequence is 15 residues long. Germline V gene lookup returns CDR1 SGHNT and CDR2 YENEEA. V gave up 8 bases and J gave up 0 bases, with 16 bases separating them. The CDR3 nucleotides are TGTGCCAGCCTAGGGGGAGGGACCATGAACACTGAAGCTTTCTTT. This encodes CASLGGGTMNTEAFF.

The chain couples TRBV19 to TRBJ2-7; maybe TRBD1 (5 bases). V lost 2 bases and J 2 bases, leaving 10 bases between the germline ends. CDR3 size: 14 residues. Looked up from germline, CDR1 is LNHDA and CDR2 is SQIVND (reference sequence). The CDR3 DNA follows: TGTGCCAGTAGTATATACCAGGGTCCCTACGAGCAGTACTTC. Its protein product is CASSIYQGPYEQYF.

The chain joins TRBV19 to TRBJ1-5; 7 positions agree with TRBD1. Trimming at V came to 7 bases and at J to 6 bases, leaving 9 bases not matched to a gene. The germline V gene has CDR1 LNHDA and CDR2 SQIVND (reference sequence). The CDR3 totals 14 residues. CDR3 bases: TGTGCCAGTACCGACAGGGCCATGAGTCAGCCCCAGCATTTT. It specifies CASTDRAMSQPQHF.

The chain is built from TRBV7-7 and TRBJ2-3, with 7 bases lining up with TRBD1. CDR3 length: 15 residues. V lost 1 base to trimming and J lost 2 bases; unmatched junction nucleotides: 3. Germline assignment: CDR1 SSHAT and CDR2 FNYEAQ (reference sequence). The CDR3 reads CASSLGDSNTDTQYF. The DNA of the CDR3 is TGTGCCAGCAGCTTAGGGGACAGCAACACAGATACGCAGTATTTT.

The gene calls are TRBV5-1 and TRBJ2-7, with TRBD2 as a possible D gene (5 bases). This CDR3 is built from 15 residues. Trimming cost V 0 bases and J 0 bases, with 10 bases left between them. Germline V gene data show CDR1 as SGHRS and CDR2 as YFSETQ. DNA of the CDR3: TGCGCCAGCAGCTTGGCGACGGGGAGCTCCTACGAGCAGTACTTC. Its translation: CASSLATGSSYEQYF.

J is TRBJ2-7 and V is TRBV7-2; the D gene is possibly TRBD1 (6 bases). The CDR3 covers 13 residues. V dropped 5 bases and J dropped 3 bases, with 11 bases sitting between them. Germline-derived CDR1 and CDR2 are SGHTA and FQGNSA. Here the CDR3 reads CASSRDTNYEQYF. CDR3 nucleotide sequence: TGTGCCAGCAGCCGGGACACCAACTACGAGCAGTACTTC.

This chain uses TRBV19 with TRBJ2-6, with a tentative D call TRBD1 (5 bases). The V gene lost 7 bases and the J gene lost 0 bases, with 10 bases spanning the gap. The CDR3 contains 15 residues. CDR1 and CDR2 (germline): LNHDA, SQIVND (reference sequence). The chain's CDR3 is CASKIQDSGANVLTF. Here the CDR3 DNA reads TGTGCCAGTAAAATACAGGACTCTGGGGCCAACGTCCTGACTTTC.

The chain combines TRBV6-6 with TRBJ2-7; maybe TRBD1 (6 bases). Germline values: CDR1 MNHNY, CDR2 SVGAGI (reference sequence). The V gene lost 9 bases and the J gene lost 7 bases, with 19 bases spanning the gap. CDR3 length: 13 residues. CDR3: CASAGSEGGEQYF. The CDR3 coding sequence is TGTGCCAGTGCAGGGTCCGAAGGGGGAGAGCAGTACTTC.

The V gene is TRBV6-5, the J gene TRBJ1-2, with TRBD1 matching over 8 bases. Trimming cost V 6 bases and J 4 bases; bases outside gene matches: 4. CDR3 size: 13 residues. CDR1 MNHEY and CDR2 SVGAGI come from the germline V gene. CDR3 bases: TGTGCCAGCAGCCGGACAGGGACCTATGGCTACACCTTC. As protein: CASSRTGTYGYTF.

The chain couples TRBV28 to TRBJ1-1; a weak D match, TRBD1 (6 bases). This CDR3 spans 16 amino acids. V was trimmed by 7 bases and J by 4 bases, leaving 22 bases between them. Germline CDR1 is MDHEN and CDR2 is SYDVKM. This chain's CDR3 is CASNLTPGAGSTEAFF. DNA of the CDR3: TGTGCCAGCAACCTCACTCCAGGGGCAGGGAGCACTGAAGCTTTCTTT. Drawing the rest from reference TRBV28 and TRBJ1-1, the complete variable domain is DVKVTQSSRYLVKRTGEKVFLECVQDMDHENMFWYRQDPGLGLRLIYFSYDVKMKEKGDIPEGYSVSREKKERFSLILESASTNQTSMYLCASNLTPGAGSTEAFFGQGTRLTVV.

The V gene is TRBV7-2, the J gene TRBJ2-1, with 13 bases lining up with TRBD2. This CDR3 contains 16 residues. Per the germline V gene, CDR1 is SGHTA and CDR2 is FQGNSA. V was pared by 5 bases and J by 7 bases, with 8 bases of the junction left unmatched. CDR3 bases: TGTGCCAGCAGCACCTACGGACTAGCGGGAGCGAATGAGCAGTTCTTC. Its protein is CASSTYGLAGANEQFF.

Only one count was recorded for this clone. This rearrangement joins TRBV6-5 to TRBJ2-5; 7 bases align to TRBD1. CDR1 and CDR2 (germline): MNHEY, SVGAGI. CDR3 length equals 13 residues. Trimming removed 4 bases from V and 5 bases from J; junction bases left unmatched: 4. The CDR3 here is CASSSGGRETQYF. The DNA of the CDR3 is TGTGCCAGCAGTTCAGGGGGTCGGGAGACCCAGTACTTC.

The chain combines TRBV28 with TRBJ2-7; 11 bases match TRBD1. The CDR3 consists of 15 residues. The germline gives CDR1 MDHEN, CDR2 SYDVKM. The junction had 8 bases not matched to a gene; V was cut back by 3 bases and J by 7 bases. The CDR3 coding sequence is TGTGCCAGCAGTTTCCCGGACAGGGGGCCGGGTGAGCAGTACTTC. It codes for CASSFPDRGPGEQYF.

A word on this clone: Other DNA sequences in this specimen translate into the identical CDR3. The CDR3 spells CASSLGTDSNQPQHF. Written as DNA, the CDR3 is TGTGCCAGCAGCCTTGGGACAGATAGCAATCAGCCCCAGCATTTT. The chain is built from TRBV7-9 and TRBJ1-5; 7 bases are shared with TRBD1. The ends lost 5 bases at V and 0 bases at J; junction bases unmatched: 4. This CDR3 contains 15 residues. Germline lookup yields CDR1 SEHNR and CDR2 FQNEAQ (reference sequence).